This TCR beta chain was profiled in a study of radiation and T cells in renal cell carcinoma. At the level of the study: Nephrectomy followed 15 Gy stereotactic body radiation by 4 weeks.

Clones were read by immunoSEQ multiplex PCR, and TCRdb kept only the in-frame ones, dropping some. The sample holds some 60,000 clones, around 76% seen once. Points from the study as a whole: In blood, top tumor clones expanded by 2 weeks, shrinking by 4. No pretreatment tumor biopsies were available for baseline clonotypes.

In the case of this clone: Its antigen is currently unknown.

Time point reported: blood 2 weeks post-SBRT. The treatment here: 15 Gy SBRT to primary tumor, nephrectomy 4 weeks later. Blood was sampled at baseline, 2 weeks and 4 weeks after SBRT. Germline loops: CDR1 SGHNT, CDR2 YENEEA. The ends were cut back, 1 base at V and 9 bases at J, with 9 bases in the middle. The CDR3 length is 13 residues. Sequences were derived from blood, sampled from a patient whose treatment included radiotherapy and nephrectomy. The chain combines TRBV11-3 with TRBJ2-2; perhaps TRBD2 as D (5 bases). This TCR derives from a man aged 55 to 69 with renal cell carcinoma. CDR3 region: CASSLARGRELFF. The CDR3 nucleotides are TGTGCCAGCAGCTTAGCTCGGGGTCGGGAGCTGTTTTTT.